Listed below are T cell receptor beta chains from one sample, sequenced in a study of vaccination effects on CD4 cells after COVID-19. Generated by immunoSEQ multiplex PCR, the TCRdb table keeps only in-frame clones and is missing some. The profile shows 40,000 to 50,000 clones, roughly four fifths of them singletons. These receptors' antigens are unknown. Sequencing used CD4+ T cells from PBMCs cultured with a peptide pool, obtained before COVID-19 vaccination. Every receptor here comes from a human donor who had a prior SARS-CoV-2 infection. Both conserved end residues are part of each CDR3. Each record gives: clone size, D gene, J gene, V gene, CDR3 DNA, CDR3 protein. D genes are given only for firm matches. Clone size is shown for a subset of rows, as once, few, many or a class of expanded clone.

abundance: NA
d_gene: NA
j_gene: TRBJ2-5
v_gene: TRBV6-5
CDR3nt: TGTGCCAGCAGTATGACAGGACTGACCCAGTACTTC
CDR3aa: CASSMTGLTQYF

abundance: NA
d_gene: TRBD2
j_gene: TRBJ2-5
v_gene: TRBV5-1
CDR3nt: TGCGCCAGCAGCGTGCAAGCGGGGGGGCAAGAGACCCAGTACTTC
CDR3aa: CASSVQAGGQETQYF

abundance: NA
d_gene: TRBD1
j_gene: TRBJ1-1
v_gene: TRBV6-5
CDR3nt: TGTGCCAGCAGTATGACAGGGTATGACACTGAAGCTTTCTTT
CDR3aa: CASSMTGYDTEAFF

abundance: NA
d_gene: NA
j_gene: TRBJ2-7
v_gene: TRBV3-1/TRBV3-2
CDR3nt: TGTGCCAGCAGCCAAGTCGGGGGCGAGCAGTACTTC
CDR3aa: CASSQVGGEQYF

abundance: once
d_gene: NA
j_gene: TRBJ2-3
v_gene: TRBV14
CDR3nt: TGTGCCAGCAGCGCCAGACTGGCAGATACGCAGTATTTT
CDR3aa: CASSARLADTQYF

abundance: NA
d_gene: NA
j_gene: TRBJ2-2
v_gene: TRBV12-3/TRBV12-4
CDR3nt: TGTGCCAGCAGTTTGTGGGAGGCCGGGGAGCTGTTTTTT
CDR3aa: CASSLWEAGELFF

abundance: NA
d_gene: NA
j_gene: TRBJ2-3
v_gene: TRBV4-3
CDR3nt: TGCGCCAGCAGCAAAGAGGAGGGGATTACGCAGTATTTT
CDR3aa: CASSKEEGITQYF

abundance: NA
d_gene: NA
j_gene: TRBJ2-3
v_gene: TRBV27
CDR3nt: TGTGCCAGCAGTCAAGGACAGCTTCCCATCACAGATACGCAGTATTTT
CDR3aa: CASSQGQLPITDTQYF

abundance: few
d_gene: NA
j_gene: TRBJ2-7
v_gene: TRBV11-2
CDR3nt: TGTGCCAGCAGCTATTCGACGGGCTACGAGCAGTACTTC
CDR3aa: CASSYSTGYEQYF

abundance: NA
d_gene: NA
j_gene: TRBJ2-2
v_gene: TRBV11-2
CDR3nt: TGTGCCAGCAGCCAAAACAGGAACACCGGGGAGCTGTTTTTT
CDR3aa: CASSQNRNTGELFF

abundance: NA
d_gene: NA
j_gene: TRBJ2-6
v_gene: TRBV19
CDR3nt: TGTGCCAGTAGTCCTGGTTCCAGGAGGTCTGGGGCCAACGTCCTGACTTTC
CDR3aa: CASSPGSRRSGANVLTF

abundance: NA
d_gene: TRBD2
j_gene: TRBJ2-1
v_gene: TRBV12-5
CDR3nt: TGTGCTAGTGGTTTGGCGGGGACTAGCAGACAAAGCTCCTACAATGAGCAGTTCTTC
CDR3aa: CASGLAGTSRQSSYNEQFF

abundance: few
d_gene: TRBD1
j_gene: TRBJ2-1
v_gene: TRBV11-2
CDR3nt: TGTGCCAGCAGCTTGAGGGACAGGGGATTCGAGCAGTTCTTC
CDR3aa: CASSLRDRGFEQFF

abundance: NA
d_gene: TRBD2
j_gene: TRBJ2-5
v_gene: TRBV18
CDR3nt: TGTGCCAGCTCAGCGGGGGGACTAGCGACGGAGACCCAGTACTTC
CDR3aa: CASSAGGLATETQYF

abundance: NA
d_gene: TRBD2
j_gene: TRBJ2-3
v_gene: TRBV19
CDR3nt: TGTGCCAGTAGCCCGGGACTAGCGGACACAGATACGCAGTATTTT
CDR3aa: CASSPGLADTDTQYF

abundance: once
d_gene: TRBD2
j_gene: TRBJ2-2
v_gene: TRBV7-9
CDR3nt: TGTGCCAGCAGACAACTCCTACGGGAGGGGAGCACCGGGGAGCTGTTTTTT
CDR3aa: CASRQLLREGSTGELFF

abundance: NA
d_gene: NA
j_gene: TRBJ2-7
v_gene: TRBV13
CDR3nt: TGTGCCAGCACCCGGGGGCAAGCTCTAGGGGAGCAGTACTTC
CDR3aa: CASTRGQALGEQYF

abundance: NA
d_gene: TRBD1
j_gene: TRBJ2-7
v_gene: TRBV7-9
CDR3nt: TGTGCCAGCAGCGGCCGACAGGGATTCTACGAGCAGTACTTC
CDR3aa: CASSGRQGFYEQYF

abundance: NA
d_gene: TRBD2
j_gene: TRBJ2-2
v_gene: TRBV4-3
CDR3nt: TGCGCCAGCAGCCAACGGTCCGGGACTACCGTTAGCGGGGAGCTGTTTTTT
CDR3aa: CASSQRSGTTVSGELFF

abundance: once
d_gene: NA
j_gene: TRBJ1-3
v_gene: TRBV7-9
CDR3nt: TGTGCCAGCAGCTTATTTGGGCGGAGCTCTGGAAACACCATATATTTT
CDR3aa: CASSLFGRSSGNTIYF

abundance: NA
d_gene: NA
j_gene: TRBJ1-2
v_gene: TRBV2
CDR3nt: TGTGCCAGCAGTGAAGAGGCCGGGGGCGATGGCTACACCTTC
CDR3aa: CASSEEAGGDGYTF

abundance: NA
d_gene: TRBD2
j_gene: TRBJ2-1
v_gene: TRBV11-2
CDR3nt: TGTGCCAGCAGCTTGGACAGGCTAGCGGGAGAGTCCGGTGAGCAGTTCTTC
CDR3aa: CASSLDRLAGESGEQFF

abundance: few
d_gene: TRBD2
j_gene: TRBJ2-5
v_gene: TRBV7-2
CDR3nt: TGTGCCAGCAGCTTGGGACTAGGCGGGTGGGAGACCCAGTACTTC
CDR3aa: CASSLGLGGWETQYF

abundance: once
d_gene: TRBD1
j_gene: TRBJ1-2
v_gene: TRBV28
CDR3nt: TGTGCCAGCAGGGCCGCCGGACAGGGGGCCTATGGCTACACCTTC
CDR3aa: CASRAAGQGAYGYTF

abundance: NA
d_gene: NA
j_gene: TRBJ2-1
v_gene: TRBV13
CDR3nt: TGTGCCAGCAGCTTTGAGGACACGGGGGAGTACAATGAGCAGTTCTTC
CDR3aa: CASSFEDTGEYNEQFF

abundance: NA
d_gene: TRBD1
j_gene: TRBJ1-1
v_gene: TRBV9
CDR3nt: TGTGCCACCGGGACAGTCCCTGGGGCCTTT
CDR3aa: CATGTVPGAF